The next 17 T cell receptor beta chains were all read from a single sample in a study of T cell repertoires and HLA-DP antigens. Sequencing used immunoSEQ multiplex PCR; TCRdb keeps in-frame clones, though not all of them. The sample contains around 90,000 clones, approximately 86% of which appear only once. Their cognate antigens are unknown. Sequencing was performed on CD4+ T cells from PBMCs. Every receptor here comes from a man aged 45-65 years in good health and CMV-seronegative.

This clone was seen only a few times. V usage is TRBV14 and J usage is TRBJ1-5; D is unresolved. Germline V gene lookup returns CDR1 SGHDN and CDR2 FVKESK. The CDR3 is 14 amino acids. V was shortened by 4 bases and J by 2 bases, with 9 bases between the two germline ends. Here the CDR3 reads CASSLGKGNQPQHF. CDR3 DNA sequence: TGTGCCAGCAGCCTGGGGAAGGGCAATCAGCCCCAGCATTTT. Together with reference TRBV14 and TRBJ1-5, the CDR3 gives the full variable domain: EAGVTQFPSHSVIEKGQTVTLRCDPISGHDNLYWYRRVMGKEIKFLLHFVKESKQDESGMPNNRFLAERTGGTYSTLKVQPAELEDSGVYFCASSLGKGNQPQHFGDGTRLSIL.

The chain links TRBV9 to TRBJ1-1; 7 nucleotides match TRBD1. This CDR3 comprises 15 residues. Trimming at V came to 4 bases and at J to 5 bases, leaving 11 bases not matched to a gene. Germline V gives CDR1 SGDLS, CDR2 YYNGEE. The DNA of the CDR3 is TGTGCCAGCAGCTCAGGGACAGCCGTTGGAACTGAAGCTTTCTTT. Its translation is CASSSGTAVGTEAFF.

J is TRBJ2-2 and V is TRBV6-1; TRBD1 is a possible D gene (6 bases). There are 14 residues in the CDR3. V lost 6 bases and J lost 2, with 10 bases in between. Germline loops: CDR1 MNHNS, CDR2 SASEGT. This CDR3 reads CASRWDKNTGELFF. CDR3 in DNA: TGTGCCAGCAGATGGGACAAAAACACCGGGGAGCTGTTTTTT.

The V gene is TRBV11-2, the J gene TRBJ2-7; D unresolved. The V gene's germline CDR1 is SGHAT and CDR2 FQNNGV. The CDR3 runs 13 residues. Trimming left V 5 bases short and J 4 bases short, with 12 bases between. Written as DNA, the CDR3 is TGTGCCAGCAGCCACCGGCGTGGATACGAGCAGTACTTC. Translating it yields CASSHRRGYEQYF.

V usage is TRBV7-8 and J usage is TRBJ1-2; D is possibly TRBD1 (5 bases). V dropped 5 bases and J dropped 2 bases, with 12 bases sitting between them. The germline gives CDR1 SGHVS, CDR2 FQNEAQ. CDR3 size: 14 residues. The chain's CDR3 is CASSLGTGNYGYTF. DNA of the CDR3: TGTGCCAGCAGCCTCGGGACGGGGAACTATGGCTACACCTTC. The full variable domain, its missing parts supplied by reference TRBV7-8 and TRBJ1-2, is GAGVSQSPRYKVAKRGQDVALRCDPISGHVSLFWYQQALGQGPEFLTYFQNEAQLDKSGLPSDRFFAERPEGSVSTLKIQRTQQEDSAVYLCASSLGTGNYGYTFGSGTRLTVV.

The V and J genes are TRBV6-4 and TRBJ2-5; D gene uncertain. The germline gives CDR1 MRHNA, CDR2 SNTAGT. The germline V and J ends were trimmed by 7 bases and 4 bases, with 22 bases remaining between them. There are 16 residues in the CDR3. CDR3 DNA: TGTGCCAGCATGGGCCTCCCAAGCCCTCTGGGAGAGACCCAGTACTTC. This gives the protein CASMGLPSPLGETQYF.

The chain is built from TRBV27 and TRBJ2-1; D remains ambiguous. This CDR3 is 13 amino acids long. The V and J ends lost 6 bases and 2 bases respectively, with 8 bases between them. Germline loops: CDR1 MNHEY, CDR2 SMNVEV (reference sequence). The CDR3 DNA reads as TGTGCCAGCAGCGTTCAGCCCTACAATGAGCAGTTCTTC. It specifies CASSVQPYNEQFF.

For this clone: Distinct nucleotide sequences in the sample also encode this CDR3. The DNA for the CDR3 is TGTGCCAGCTCACCCGACAGTGGCAATCAGCCCCAGCATTTT. Translation: CASSPDSGNQPQHF. The rearrangement links TRBV18 to TRBJ1-5; tentative D call: TRBD1 (5 bases). The V gene's germline CDR1 is KGHSH and CDR2 LQKENI. The CDR3 extends over 14 amino acids. V was clipped by 3 bases and J by 2 bases, with 8 bases between them.

This clone was observed once. The CDR3 sequence: CASSLISGGPDTQYF. In nucleotides, the CDR3 is TGCGCCAGCAGCTTGATTTCAGGGGGCCCAGATACGCAGTATTTT. The chain uses TRBV5-1 and TRBJ2-3; TRBD1 agrees at 8 bases. The V segment lost 1 base and the J segment 4 bases; nucleotides outside the gene matches: 5. The CDR3 is made up of 15 amino acids. Germline lookup yields CDR1 SGHRS and CDR2 YFSETQ.

The chain recombines TRBV2 with TRBJ2-2; TRBD2 agrees at 9 bases. The germline V gene encodes CDR1 SNHLY and CDR2 FYNNEI. J was trimmed by 3 bases and V by 10 bases; bases with no gene match: 6. The CDR3 totals 14 residues. Here the CDR3 DNA reads TGTGCCACTACAGCGGGAGGCTACACCGGGGAGCTGTTTTTT. Translating gives CATTAGGYTGELFF.

V is TRBV5-1 and J is TRBJ1-5; the D gene is possibly TRBD1 (6 bases). CDR1 and CDR2 (germline): SGHRS, YFSETQ. This CDR3 is 14 amino acids long. V was clipped by 4 bases and J by 5 bases, with 13 bases between them. CDR3 region: CASSPGGGYQPQHF. In DNA form, the CDR3 reads TGCGCCAGCAGCCCGGGGGGGGGCTATCAGCCCCAGCATTTT.

The chain combines TRBV7-3 with TRBJ2-7; D may be TRBD2 (7 bases). CDR1 is SGHTA and CDR2 is FQGTGA in the germline V gene. V lost 5 bases and J lost 3, with 17 bases in between. The CDR3 is 15 amino acids. CDR3 residues: CASSPHGGGGYEQYF. For the CDR3, the DNA is TGTGCCAGCAGCCCGCACGGAGGGGGGGGCTACGAGCAGTACTTC.

The V and J genes are TRBV19 and TRBJ1-2; TRBD1 matches 9 bases. This CDR3 has 16 residues. V trimming: 4 bases; J trimming: 1 base; junction bases outside the gene matches: 7. Germline CDR1 and CDR2: LNHDA and SQIVND (reference sequence). CDR3 sequence (DNA): TGTGCCAGTAGTACAACAGGGGGCGAACTTAACTATGGCTACACCTTC. Translating gives CASSTTGGELNYGYTF.

This clone was seen more than once but under ten times. The rearrangement links TRBV30 to TRBJ2-7; the match to TRBD2 covers 8 bases. The V gene end was trimmed by 0 bases and the J gene end by 9 bases; junction bases not matched to a gene: 7. Germline assignment: CDR1 GTSNPN and CDR2 SVGIG (reference sequence). The CDR3 length is 13 residues. For the CDR3, the DNA is TGTGCCTGGAGTGTACTCGCGGGAGGCGGGCAGTACTTC. This translates into CAWSVLAGGGQYF. Full variable domain (missing parts from reference TRBV30 and TRBJ2-7): SQTIHQWPATLVQPVGSPLSLECTVEGTSNPNLYWYRQAAGRGLQLLFYSVGIGQISSEVPQNLSASRPQDRQFILSSKKLLLSDSGFYLCAWSVLAGGGQYFGPGTRLTVT.

V and J are TRBV27 and TRBJ2-5, with 12 bases matching TRBD1. V trimming: 4 bases; J trimming: 5 bases; junction bases outside the gene matches: 8. The CDR3 contains 16 residues. CDR1 and CDR2 from the germline V gene are MNHEY and SMNVEV (reference sequence). The CDR3 reads CASSSPRDRGRETQYF. The DNA for the CDR3 is TGTGCCAGCAGTTCCCCCCGGGACAGGGGGCGCGAGACCCAGTACTTC.

This clone appeared once. The chain uses TRBV6-1 and TRBJ2-1; TRBD2 aligns across 7 bases. The V gene end was trimmed by 4 bases and the J gene end by 7 bases; junction bases not matched to a gene: 10. Germline CDR1 reads MNHNS; CDR2 reads SASEGT. The CDR3 contains 15 residues. CDR3 sequence reads: CASSARAGVQNEQFF. The CDR3 region has the DNA TGTGCCAGCAGTGCTCGTGCGGGAGTCCAGAATGAGCAGTTCTTC.

This sequence joins TRBV7-9 and TRBJ1-1; possibly TRBD1 for D (6 bases). The CDR3 sequence is 15 residues long. V was trimmed by 1 base and J by 1 base, leaving 10 bases between them. The germline V gene has CDR1 SEHNR and CDR2 FQNEAQ (reference sequence). CDR3 loop: CASSLGTGPNTEAFF. In DNA form, the CDR3 reads TGTGCCAGCAGCTTAGGAACAGGGCCGAACACTGAAGCTTTCTTT.